These 22 T cell receptor beta chains share one sample of origin, sequenced in a study of technical replicates of blood from a few donors. Sequencing used immunoSEQ multiplex PCR; TCRdb keeps in-frame clones, though not all of them. The table has about 100,000 clones, roughly 95% seen once. Sequenced input: T cells isolated from PBMCs. These receptors were obtained from a human donor in good health.

The CDR3 coding sequence is TGTGCCAGCATGGGCAGGGGTATGAACACTGAAGCTTTCTTT. Residues: CASMGRGMNTEAFF. The chain employs TRBV6-5 and TRBJ1-1; a weak D match, TRBD1 (6 bases). CDR1 and CDR2 from the germline V gene are MNHEY and SVGAGI. Between the trimmed V and J ends, which lost 7 bases and 0 bases, there was a span of 12 bases. This CDR3 comprises 14 residues.

V usage is TRBV13 and J usage is TRBJ1-3; D unclear. Trimming cost V 5 bases and J 7 bases, with 12 bases left between them. CDR1 is PRHDT, CDR2 FYEKMQ, per germline (reference sequence). CDR3 length: 13 residues. CDR3 region: CASSPVRGNTIYF. The CDR3 DNA sequence: TGTGCCAGCAGCCCGGTGCGAGGCAACACCATATATTTT.

J is TRBJ2-1 and V is TRBV29-1; no clear D gene. V was trimmed by 0 bases and J by 5 bases, leaving 5 bases between them. CDR1 and CDR2 (germline): SQVTM, ANQGSEA. The CDR3 is 12 amino acids. CDR3 bases: TGCAGCGTTGAAGATCCAGACAATGAGCAGTTCTTC. Translated, it gives CSVEDPDNEQFF.

This chain links TRBV5-8 with TRBJ2-7; TRBD1 matches at 9 bases. Per the germline V gene, CDR1 is SGHTS and CDR2 is YDEGEE. The CDR3 has 15 amino acids. The trim removed 0 bases at V and 3 bases at J, leaving 4 bases unmatched. The DNA for the CDR3 is TGTGCCAGCAGCTTGGGACAGGGGGTTCACTACGAGCAGTACTTC. This gives the protein CASSLGQGVHYEQYF.

The chain recombines TRBV5-1 with TRBJ2-3; 7 positions match TRBD2. Trimming at V came to 4 bases and at J to 5 bases, leaving 7 bases not matched to a gene. Germline V gene data show CDR1 as SGHRS and CDR2 as YFSETQ. This CDR3 is built from 14 residues. The CDR3 is CASSGTTAGDTQYF. The CDR3 nucleotides are TGCGCCAGCAGCGGGACTACCGCCGGAGATACGCAGTATTTT.

The chain recombines TRBV27 with TRBJ2-3; 7 bases agree with TRBD2. The trim removed 7 bases at V and 3 bases at J, leaving 7 bases unmatched. Germline V gene data show CDR1 as MNHEY and CDR2 as SMNVEV (reference sequence). The CDR3 loop spans 14 amino acids. CDR3 nucleotide sequence: TGTGCCAGCACCACGGGGGGTAATACAGATACGCAGTATTTT. This codes for CASTTGGNTDTQYF.

The genes are TRBV30 and TRBJ1-2; D uncertain. V lost 4 bases, J lost 2 bases, and 11 bases lay in between. Germline V gene sequence: CDR1 GTSNPN, CDR2 SVGIG (reference sequence). CDR3 size: 13 residues. Written as DNA, the CDR3 is TGTGCCTGGATGTCTCAGGTCAACTATGGCTACACCTTC. Encoded protein: CAWMSQVNYGYTF.

This chain links TRBV7-6 with TRBJ2-7; TRBD2 agrees at 9 bases. J gave up 3 bases and V 1 base, and 13 bases lay outside the gene matches. This CDR3 contains 18 residues. Germline V gives CDR1 SGHVS, CDR2 FNYEAQ. This chain's CDR3 is CASSLVPITSGLDYEQYF. The CDR3 nucleotides are TGTGCCAGCAGCTTAGTCCCTATAACTAGCGGGCTTGACTACGAGCAGTACTTC.

V and J are TRBV2 and TRBJ2-7, with D possibly being TRBD1 (6 bases). This CDR3 region has 13 residues. V lost 8 bases to trimming and J lost 3 bases, with 14 bases between them. From germline, CDR1 is SNHLY and CDR2 FYNNEI. CDR3 amino acids: CASDYRAGYEQYF. As DNA, the CDR3 is TGTGCCAGCGATTACAGGGCGGGCTACGAGCAGTACTTC.

This rearrangement joins TRBV11-2 to TRBJ2-7; 8 bases align to TRBD2. Trimming at V came to 0 bases and at J to 2 bases, leaving 3 bases not matched to a gene. The length of the CDR3 is 15 residues. The V gene's germline CDR1 is SGHAT and CDR2 FQNNGV. CDR3 bases: TGTGCCAGCAGCTTAGATCCGGGAGGGCCCTACGAGCAGTACTTC. This sequence encodes CASSLDPGGPYEQYF.

The rearrangement joins TRBV18 to TRBJ2-7; 9 nucleotides match TRBD2. Trimming removed 5 bases from V and 3 bases from J; junction bases left unmatched: 8. Germline V gene data show CDR1 as KGHSH and CDR2 as LQKENI. The CDR3 is made up of 15 amino acids. CDR3 DNA sequence: TGTGCCAGCTCAGCCCGGACTAGCGAAATCTACGAGCAGTACTTC. It is translated as CASSARTSEIYEQYF.

The chain combines TRBV27 with TRBJ2-5, with unresolved D. The J call may be mistaken, given a closer DNA end match to TRBJ2-7. Germline CDR1 is MNHEY and CDR2 is SMNVEV (reference sequence). The CDR3 sequence is 15 residues long. CDR3 nucleotides: TGTGCCAGCAGTTTGGGTGGGCCCAACTCCTACGAGCAGTACTTC. This gives the protein CASSLGGPNSYEQYF.

This clone was observed a handful of times. The V call is TRBV6-5, the J call TRBJ1-1; 7 bases align to TRBD1. The CDR3 totals 13 residues. V was pared by 4 bases and J by 4 bases, with 3 bases of the junction left unmatched. Germline CDR1 is MNHEY and CDR2 is SVGAGI. In DNA form, the CDR3 reads TGTGCCAGCAGTTGGGGACAGCTCACTGAAGCTTTCTTT. Protein sequence: CASSWGQLTEAFF.

The chain employs TRBV9 and TRBJ2-2; 12 bases match TRBD2. In germline, CDR1 is SGDLS, CDR2 YYNGEE. This CDR3 comprises 18 residues. V shed 3 bases and J 5 bases; nucleotides not matched to a gene: 11. The CDR3 sequence is CASSETSGRKVETGELFF. The DNA of the CDR3 is TGTGCCAGCAGCGAAACTAGCGGGAGGAAAGTAGAAACCGGGGAGCTGTTTTTT. Based on the CDR3 plus reference TRBV9 and TRBJ2-2, the full variable domain is DSGVTQTPKHLITATGQRVTLRCSPRSGDLSVYWYQQSLDQGLQFLIQYYNGEERAKGNILERFSAQQFPDLHSELNLSSLELGDSALYFCASSETSGRKVETGELFFGEGSRLTVL.

The chain links TRBV19 to TRBJ1-3, with D possibly being TRBD1 (5 bases). The ends were cut back, 3 bases at V and 9 bases at J, with 12 bases in the middle. The CDR3 loop spans 13 amino acids. CDR1 LNHDA and CDR2 SQIVND come from the germline V gene (reference sequence). The CDR3 spells CASSIQERGTIYF. The CDR3 bases are TGTGCCAGTAGTATCCAAGAAAGGGGCACCATATATTTT.

The rearrangement links TRBV9 to TRBJ2-1; 10 bases fit TRBD2. This CDR3 is 15 amino acids long. Germline V lookup: CDR1 SGDLS, CDR2 YYNGEE. Germline trimming cut 4 bases from V and 3 bases from J; bases unmatched to any gene: 4. CDR3 loop: CASSPGLAVYNEQFF. In nucleotides, the CDR3 is TGTGCCAGCAGCCCAGGACTAGCGGTCTACAATGAGCAGTTCTTC.

The rearrangement uses TRBV29-1 and TRBJ2-7; TRBD1 matches 7 bases. In germline, CDR1 is SQVTM, CDR2 ANQGSEA. This CDR3 has 12 amino acids. Unmatched junction bases numbered 2, after V lost 5 bases and J lost 1 base. The CDR3 spells CSVWDRSYEQYF. CDR3 nucleotide sequence: TGCAGCGTTTGGGACAGATCCTACGAGCAGTACTTC.

The rearrangement uses TRBV30 and TRBJ2-5; D is possibly TRBD2 (6 bases). CDR1 and CDR2 from the germline V gene are GTSNPN and SVGIG (reference sequence). CDR3 length equals 14 residues. With 0 bases removed from V and 5 bases from J, the gap between germline ends came to 13 bases. The CDR3 bases are TGTGCCTGGAGTGTTGTGGGGGGTATGGAGACCCAGTACTTC. It translates to CAWSVVGGMETQYF.

The V call is TRBV28, the J call TRBJ2-7; TRBD2 aligns across 12 bases. The V segment lost 4 bases and the J segment 4 bases; nucleotides outside the gene matches: 5. The CDR3 sequence is 15 residues long. Germline loops: CDR1 MDHEN, CDR2 SYDVKM. CDR3 nucleotides: TGTGCCAGCAGTTCATGGACTAGCGGGATATACGAGCAGTACTTC. It translates to CASSSWTSGIYEQYF.

The chain's CDR3 is CASSEAPFYEQYF. The CDR3 nucleotides read TGTGCCAGCAGTGAGGCCCCATTCTACGAGCAGTACTTC. The J gene is TRBJ2-7, the V gene TRBV2; no clear D. The CDR3 sequence is 13 residues long. The germline V gene encodes CDR1 SNHLY and CDR2 FYNNEI. V lost 3 bases, J lost 3 bases, and 9 bases lay in between.

This clone was found a few times. The chain couples TRBV29-1 to TRBJ2-5; D possibly corresponds to TRBD1 (5 bases). The CDR3 covers 13 residues. V was pared by 8 bases and J by 4 bases, with 17 bases between. Germline-derived CDR1 and CDR2 are SQVTM and ANQGSEA. The CDR3: CSFADPGAETQYF. Written as DNA, the CDR3 is TGCAGCTTCGCGGATCCTGGGGCAGAGACCCAGTACTTC.

The chain couples TRBV28 to TRBJ2-7, with D maybe TRBD1 (6 bases). CDR3 length: 15 amino acids. Germline CDR1 reads MDHEN; CDR2 reads SYDVKM. Trimming stripped 1 base from V and 4 bases from J, with 14 bases between. CDR3 DNA: TGTGCCAGCAGTTTATATCAGGGGACGAAATACGAGCAGTACTTC. It yields the protein CASSLYQGTKYEQYF. Based on the CDR3 plus reference TRBV28 and TRBJ2-7, the full variable domain is DVKVTQSSRYLVKRTGEKVFLECVQDMDHENMFWYRQDPGLGLRLIYFSYDVKMKEKGDIPEGYSVSREKKERFSLILESASTNQTSMYLCASSLYQGTKYEQYFGPGTRLTVT.